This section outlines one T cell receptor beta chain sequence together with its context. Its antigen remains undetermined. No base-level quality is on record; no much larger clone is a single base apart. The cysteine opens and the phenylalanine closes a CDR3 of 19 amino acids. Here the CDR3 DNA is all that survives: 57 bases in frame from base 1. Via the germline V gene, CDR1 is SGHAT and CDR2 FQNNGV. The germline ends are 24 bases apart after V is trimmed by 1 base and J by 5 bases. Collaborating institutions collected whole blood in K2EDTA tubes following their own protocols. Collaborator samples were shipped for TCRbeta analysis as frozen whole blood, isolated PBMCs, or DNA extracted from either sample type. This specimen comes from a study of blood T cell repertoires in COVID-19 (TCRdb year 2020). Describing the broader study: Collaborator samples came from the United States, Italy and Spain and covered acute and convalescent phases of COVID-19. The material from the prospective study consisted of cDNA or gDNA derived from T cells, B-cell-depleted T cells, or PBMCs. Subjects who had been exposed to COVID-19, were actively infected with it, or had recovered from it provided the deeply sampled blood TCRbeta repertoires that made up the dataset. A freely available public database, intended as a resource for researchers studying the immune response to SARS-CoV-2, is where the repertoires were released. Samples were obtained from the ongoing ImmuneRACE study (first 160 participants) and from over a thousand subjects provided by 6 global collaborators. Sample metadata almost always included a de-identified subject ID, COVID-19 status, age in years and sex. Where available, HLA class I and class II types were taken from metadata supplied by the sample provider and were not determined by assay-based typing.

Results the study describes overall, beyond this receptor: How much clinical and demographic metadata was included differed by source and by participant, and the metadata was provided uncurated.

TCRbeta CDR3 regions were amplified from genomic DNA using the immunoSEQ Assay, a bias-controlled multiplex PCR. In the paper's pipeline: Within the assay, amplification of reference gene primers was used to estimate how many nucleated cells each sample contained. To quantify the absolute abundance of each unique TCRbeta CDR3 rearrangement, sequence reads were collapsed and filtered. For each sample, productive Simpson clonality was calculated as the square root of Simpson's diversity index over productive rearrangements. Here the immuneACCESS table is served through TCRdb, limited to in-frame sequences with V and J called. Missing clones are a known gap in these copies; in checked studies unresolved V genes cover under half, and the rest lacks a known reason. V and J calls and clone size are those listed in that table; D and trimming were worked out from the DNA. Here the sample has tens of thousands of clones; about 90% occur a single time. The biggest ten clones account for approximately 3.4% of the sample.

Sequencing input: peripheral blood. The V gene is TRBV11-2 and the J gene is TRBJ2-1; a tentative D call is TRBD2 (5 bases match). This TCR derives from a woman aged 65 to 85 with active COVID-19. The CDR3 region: CASSLGAFLLSGRDNEQFF. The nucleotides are TGTGCCAGCAGCTTAGGGGCCTTTTTATTGTCTGGGCGGGACAATGAGCAGTTCTTC.